The T cell receptor (beta chain) under discussion was sequenced for a study of shared clonotypes between healthy human individuals. Findings and limits, study-wide: A reduction in generation probabilities was seen for non-shared clonotypes relative to those shared by all four donors.

Of note for this clone: The antigen remains unidentified. The sample holds other DNA sequences that translate to the same CDR3.

Trimming left V 3 bases short and J 1 base short, with 6 bases between. CDR1 SQVTM and CDR2 ANQGSEA come from the germline V gene. The CDR3 extends over 12 amino acids. TCRdb's table, derived via immunoSEQ multiplex PCR, lists solely in-frame clones and lacks some. This sample carries about 1 million clones, 70% to 80% of them seen once, and the ten largest clones take approximately 1.5%. Naive CD45RA+ and memory CD45RA-negative subsets were split from CD4+ cells. The receptor's source is a man aged 18 to 30 in good health. The J gene is TRBJ1-1, the V gene TRBV29-1; the D gene is possibly TRBD1 (5 bases). Sequencing was carried out using memory CD4+ T cells sorted from blood. Subset specified: CD45RA-negative fraction. The CDR3: CSVEDTNTEAFF. CDR3 sequence (DNA): TGCAGCGTTGAGGACACGAACACTGAAGCTTTCTTT.